This T cell receptor beta chain was captured by sequencing in a study of siplizumab effects on memory and regulatory T cells. Regarding the study as a whole: It seemed that naive T cells were more diverse than memory cells and were major contributors to the alloresponse.

As for this clone: Its antigen is as yet unknown.

The table came from immunoSEQ multiplex PCR; TCRdb's copy has only in-frame clones and leaves some out. Counted here are 110,000 or so clones, around 93% occurring once; the ten biggest clones make up approximately 0.17%. The source is a human donor in good health. Sequencing was done on a sample of non-Treg CD4+ T cells sorted from blood.

This CDR3 reads CASSLFGTGEGLAEAFF. Written as DNA, the CDR3 is TGTGCCAGCAGTTTATTCGGGACAGGAGAAGGGCTTGCTGAAGCTTTCTTT. This chain uses TRBV27 with TRBJ1-1; TRBD1 agrees at 8 bases. The germline V gene encodes CDR1 MNHEY and CDR2 SMNVEV (reference sequence). The CDR3 has 17 residues. Trimming removed 1 base from V and 6 bases from J; junction bases left unmatched: 13.